This TCR beta chain was recorded in a study of T cells after yellow fever vaccination. TCRdb passed the 5' RACE reads through MiXCR, listing each CDR3 protein once. The data show around 300,000 distinct CDR3 sequences, approximately 4% seen once. Germline CDR1 MGHDK, CDR2 SYGVNS. With 6 bases removed from V and 0 bases from J, the gap between germline ends came to 14 bases. This CDR3 is 15 amino acids long. This TCR was recovered from a man aged 18 to 30 who received the YFV17D yellow fever vaccine. The starting material was PBMCs, obtained 15 days after the yellow fever booster vaccination. The chain carries TRBV25-1 and TRBJ1-1; no clear D gene. CDR3 bases: TGTGCCAGCAGGGGTGTTGGGTCGGTGAACACTGAAGCTTTCTTT. Translated, it gives CASRGVGSVNTEAFF.